A selection of T cell receptor beta chains follows, all from one sample in a study of CD8 T cells in ankylosing spondylitis. MiXCR, run by TCRdb on the 5' RACE reads, gives a single entry per CDR3 protein. The sample lists about 36,000 distinct CDR3 sequences, about 5.5% seen once, with approximately 12% in the top ten. The material sequenced was blood, either unsorted or a sorted T cell fraction (not recorded which). These receptors came from a male donor with ankylosing spondylitis or in good health (not recorded which). Both conserved end residues are part of each CDR3. D genes are given only for firm matches. Clone size, where shown, is once, few, many, or a class for clones that have expanded.

J	size	D	V	DNA	CDR3
TRBJ1-1	many	.	TRBV7-9	TGTGCCAGCAGCTTAGCCCCAGGGAAAGCTTTCTTT	CASSLAPGKAFF
TRBJ2-7	many	TRBD2	TRBV5-1	TGCGCCAGCAGCTTGGAAACTAGCGGGATTACCTACGAGCAGTACTTC	CASSLETSGITYEQYF
TRBJ2-1	many	.	TRBV3-1	TGTGCCAGCAGCCCGTTAAGTCGGAATGAGCAGTTCTTC	CASSPLSRNEQFF
TRBJ2-2	many	TRBD1	TRBV7-8	TGTGCCAGCAGACAAGTCGGGACAGGGAACACCGGGGAGCTGTTTTTT	CASRQVGTGNTGELFF
TRBJ2-3	few	.	TRBV6-4	TGTGCCAGCAGGGTTGAGGGGGGCACAGATACGCAGTATTTT	CASRVEGGTDTQYF
TRBJ2-7	many	.	TRBV5-1	TGCGCCAGCAGCCTGGACGGCCGCTACGAGCAGTACTTC	CASSLDGRYEQYF
TRBJ1-1	medium-sized	.	TRBV6-1	TGTGCCAGCAGCCGAGTCACCAGGACTGAAGCTTTCTTT	CASSRVTRTEAFF
TRBJ2-3	many	TRBD2	TRBV7-9	TGTGCCAGCAATCTCGTAGCGGGAGGAGCAGATACGCAGTATTTT	CASNLVAGGADTQYF
TRBJ2-7	many	TRBD2	TRBV2	TGTGCCGGGAGCGGGAGCTCCACCTACGAGCAGTACTTC	CAGSGSSTYEQYF
TRBJ1-2	many	.	TRBV5-1	TGCGCCAGCAGCCCCCGGCCAGGAGATGGGGGCTACACCTTC	CASSPRPGDGGYTF
TRBJ1-6	medium-sized	.	TRBV18	TGTGCCAGCTCACCACCGCCGGGCTCCTATAATTCACCCCTCCACTTT	CASSPPPGSYNSPLHF
TRBJ2-1	many	.	TRBV12-3/TRBV12-4	TGTGCCAGCAGTTTGCGCATTGAGCAGTTCTTC	CASSLRIEQFF
TRBJ2-1	many	.	TRBV11-2	TGTGCCAGCAGCCAGCCGGACCCGAGGGCCTACAATGAGCAGTTCTTC	CASSQPDPRAYNEQFF
TRBJ2-7	many	.	TRBV5-1	TGCGCCAGCAGCTTGGCAGGGGGGTCCTACGAGCAGTACTTC	CASSLAGGSYEQYF
TRBJ2-5	many	.	TRBV11-1	TGTGCCAGCAGCTCCCATGGTAAAGGAGAACCTTTCCAAGAGACCCAGTACTTC	CASSSHGKGEPFQETQYF
TRBJ2-1	many	.	TRBV5-1	TGCGCCAGCAGCTTGGGAGGAGGCTACAATGAGCAGTTCTTC	CASSLGGGYNEQFF
TRBJ1-2	many	TRBD1	TRBV12-3/TRBV12-4	TGTGCCAGCAGTTTGGGGGACAGAGTAACTTTGGACTATGGCTACACCTTC	CASSLGDRVTLDYGYTF
TRBJ1-1	many	.	TRBV5-1	TGCGCCAGCAGCTTGACGACTGGCACTGAAGCTTTCTTT	CASSLTTGTEAFF
TRBJ1-5	many	.	TRBV30	TGTGCCTGGAGTGACGACGGGGATCAGCCCCAGCATTTT	CAWSDDGDQPQHF
TRBJ2-7	many	.	TRBV20-1	TGCAGTGCCGCGTCTGGCGACGGAACCTACGAGCAGTACTTC	CSAASGDGTYEQYF
TRBJ1-1	many	.	TRBV7-9	TGTGCCAGCAGCTTAGCTGGCAAGAACACTGAAGCTTTCTTT	CASSLAGKNTEAFF
TRBJ2-7	few	TRBD1	TRBV5-6	TGTGCCAGCAGCCCATTGGGACAGGGGCAGACCTACGAGCAGTACTTC	CASSPLGQGQTYEQYF
TRBJ2-7	many	.	TRBV20-1	TGCAGTGCTAGCAGCAGCGAGCAGTACTTC	CSASSSEQYF
TRBJ1-1	many	TRBD1	TRBV7-2	TGTGCCAGCAGCCCCCTTAGGACGGACAGGGGGACAACTGAAGCTTTCTTT	CASSPLRTDRGTTEAFF
TRBJ2-3	many	.	TRBV24-1	TGTGCCACCAGTGGCGGTCAGGGCCGCACAGATACGCAGTATTTT	CATSGGQGRTDTQYF
TRBJ2-5	many	.	TRBV29-1	TGCAGCGTTGGTGTGCTCCAAGAGACCCAGTACTTC	CSVGVLQETQYF
TRBJ2-1	many	TRBD2	TRBV7-9	TGTGCCAGCAGCCCGAGCGGGAGTGAGCAGTTCTTC	CASSPSGSEQFF
TRBJ2-3	many	.	TRBV7-9	TGTGCCAGCAGCCCCGGGCTATTCACAGATACGCAGTATTTT	CASSPGLFTDTQYF
TRBJ2-3	many	.	TRBV5-1	TGCGCCAGCCACCCCGGCGTTAAGGATACGCAGTATTTT	CASHPGVKDTQYF
TRBJ2-3	many	.	TRBV6-4	TGTGCCAGCAGTGACTCAGGGGGGAAGGTAGATACGCAGTATTTT	CASSDSGGKVDTQYF
TRBJ2-7	many	TRBD1	TRBV29-1	TGCAGCGTTCAGGGGGTGGGCGATTCCTACGCAGTGCAGTACTTC	CSVQGVGDSYAVQYF
TRBJ2-3	many	TRBD2	TRBV29-1	TGCAGCGTTGAAGGGGCCGCGGGAGTGGTAGATACGCAGTATTTT	CSVEGAAGVVDTQYF
TRBJ2-1	many	TRBD2	TRBV6-2/TRBV6-3	TGTGCCAGCAGTCCGGGACTAGCGGACTACAATGAGCAGTTCTTC	CASSPGLADYNEQFF
TRBJ2-7	many	.	TRBV7-9	TGTGCCAGCAGCTTAGGGGACTCCTACGAGCAGTACTTC	CASSLGDSYEQYF
TRBJ1-5	many	.	TRBV7-2	TGTGCCAGCAGCTTAGTGTTCGGGCGGACTAGCAATCAGCCCCAGCATTTT	CASSLVFGRTSNQPQHF
TRBJ1-2	many	.	TRBV7-9	TGTGCCAGCAGCACTACTCCGTATGGCTACACCTTC	CASSTTPYGYTF
TRBJ2-7	many	.	TRBV12-3/TRBV12-4	TGTGCCAGCAGTTATAACAGCTACGAGCAGTACTTC	CASSYNSYEQYF
TRBJ2-1	many	TRBD2	TRBV9	TGTGCCAGCAGCCAAGGACTAGCGGGAGACCCCCAGCCCTACAATGAGCAGTTCTTC	CASSQGLAGDPQPYNEQFF
TRBJ2-1	many	.	TRBV7-2	TGTGCCAGCAGCTTAGAGGGAGGCCTAGGCAGACGGGAGCAGTTCTTC	CASSLEGGLGRREQFF
TRBJ2-5	.	TRBD1	TRBV6-6	TGTGCCAGCAGTTACGCCACAGGGGTCCAAGAGACCCAGTACTTC	CASSYATGVQETQYF
TRBJ1-2	many	TRBD1	TRBV28	TGTGCCAGCAGTTTACCCAGGGACAGGGATGGCTACACCTTC	CASSLPRDRDGYTF
TRBJ1-2	many	.	TRBV7-9	TGTGCCAGCAGCCTAGCCGGGTGGTCGGACCCTGGCTACACCTTC	CASSLAGWSDPGYTF
TRBJ1-5	many	.	TRBV5-6	TGTGCCAGCAGCTTGAATGTCGATCAGCCCCAGCATTTT	CASSLNVDQPQHF
TRBJ2-2	.	.	TRBV4-2	TGTGCCAGCAGCCCTGAGGTTCTCGGGGAGCTGTTTTTT	CASSPEVLGELFF
TRBJ2-7	many	TRBD2	TRBV4-1	TGCGCCAGCAGCCAGGGCGGGAGTCAAGACGAGCAGTACTTC	CASSQGGSQDEQYF
TRBJ2-7	many	TRBD1	TRBV3-1	TGTGCCAGCAGCCAGGGGACAGCCACCTACGAGCAGTACTTC	CASSQGTATYEQYF
TRBJ2-4	many	TRBD1	TRBV12-3/TRBV12-4	TGTGCCAGCAGCCCAGGGGGTACCAAAAACATTCAGTACTTC	CASSPGGTKNIQYF
TRBJ2-7	many	.	TRBV27	TGTGCCAGCAGTTTAAGGGGACCGTTCCCCTACGAGCAGTACTTC	CASSLRGPFPYEQYF
TRBJ2-3	many	.	TRBV6-1	TGTGCCAGTACGAGAGGGGTAGGGGGCACAGATACGCAGTATTTT	CASTRGVGGTDTQYF
TRBJ2-3	medium-sized	.	TRBV4-1	TGCGCCAGCAGCCAGGAGGGCACAAACTGGGGCACAGATACGCAGTATTTT	CASSQEGTNWGTDTQYF